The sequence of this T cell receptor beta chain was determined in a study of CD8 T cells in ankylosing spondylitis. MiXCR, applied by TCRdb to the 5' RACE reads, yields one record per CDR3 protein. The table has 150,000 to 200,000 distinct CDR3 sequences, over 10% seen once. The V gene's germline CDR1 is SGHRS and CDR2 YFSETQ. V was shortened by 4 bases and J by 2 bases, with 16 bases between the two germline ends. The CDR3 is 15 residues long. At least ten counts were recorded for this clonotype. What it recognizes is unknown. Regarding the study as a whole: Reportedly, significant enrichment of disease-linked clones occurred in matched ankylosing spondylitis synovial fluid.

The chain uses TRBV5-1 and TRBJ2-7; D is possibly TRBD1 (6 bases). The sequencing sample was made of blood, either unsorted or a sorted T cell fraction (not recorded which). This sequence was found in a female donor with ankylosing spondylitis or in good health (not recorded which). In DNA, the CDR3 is TGCGCCAGCAGCCCCGGCCGGGACATCCCCTACGAGCAGTACTTC. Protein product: CASSPGRDIPYEQYF.